Listed below are T cell receptor beta chains from one sample, sequenced in a study of cytomegalovirus exposure and HLA in healthy donors. Generated by immunoSEQ multiplex PCR, the TCRdb table keeps only in-frame clones and is missing some. The data show 130,000 to 150,000 clones, about 88% seen once. Sample: PBMCs. The receptors were sampled from a young woman in good health and CMV-seropositive. Both conserved end residues are part of each CDR3. Each record gives: J gene, clone size, V gene, D gene, CDR3 DNA, CDR3 protein. A D gene is named only where the DNA matches it firmly. Size values are once, few and many counts, or a class for expanded clones, and some rows have none.

TRBJ1-2 | NA | TRBV6-5 | TRBD1 | TGTGCCAGCAGTAGACAGGGGGCTTCTAGCTACACCTTC | CASSRQGASSYTF
TRBJ2-2 | NA | TRBV14 | TRBD2 | TGTGCCAGCAGCCCCGGACTAGCGGGGGGGACCGGGGAGCTGTTTTTT | CASSPGLAGGTGELFF
TRBJ2-7 | NA | TRBV6-5 | TRBD1 | TGTGCCAGCAGTTACTCGCGACAGGGGCTGAACGAGCAGTACTTC | CASSYSRQGLNEQYF
TRBJ2-7 | once | TRBV28 | NA | TGTGCCAGCAGTTTGTCGACCGGGGAGCAGTACTTC | CASSLSTGEQYF
TRBJ2-5 | NA | TRBV9 | NA | TGTGCCAGCAGCACAGGACCCTCCCCCGAGACCCAGTACTTC | CASSTGPSPETQYF
TRBJ1-2 | NA | TRBV15 | NA | TGTGCCACCAGCAGGGGCCTAAACTATGGCTACACCTTC | CATSRGLNYGYTF
TRBJ1-5 | NA | TRBV10-2 | TRBD1 | TGCGCCAGCAGCACACAGGGGACCAATCAGCCCCAGCATTTT | CASSTQGTNQPQHF
TRBJ1-2 | NA | TRBV29-1 | TRBD1 | TGCAGCGTTGAGCGGGACAGGCTAAACTATGGCTACACCTTC | CSVERDRLNYGYTF
TRBJ1-2 | NA | TRBV7-9 | TRBD1 | TGTGCCAGCAGCTATAGGGGGGACAGTCCGTACTATGGCTACACCTTC | CASSYRGDSPYYGYTF
TRBJ2-2 | few | TRBV10-1 | TRBD2 | TGCGCCAGCAGTGAGGAAGGGACTAGCAAACGGGAGAACACCGGGGAGCTGTTTTTT | CASSEEGTSKRENTGELFF
TRBJ1-6 | NA | TRBV5-6 | TRBD1 | TGTGCCAGCAGCAGGGGGACAGGGTCGGGATCACCCCTCCACTTT | CASSRGTGSGSPLHF
TRBJ2-5 | NA | TRBV6-1 | NA | TGTGCCAGCAAGCGGCAAGAGACCCAGTACTTC | CASKRQETQYF
TRBJ2-7 | NA | TRBV5-6 | TRBD2 | TGTGCCAGCAGCTTGGCTTTTAGCGGGGGTGTATCTCACGAGCAGTACTTC | CASSLAFSGGVSHEQYF
TRBJ1-4 | NA | TRBV2 | NA | TGTGCCAGCAGTGAAAGGGGGATCAATGAAAAACTGTTTTTT | CASSERGINEKLFF
TRBJ2-1 | once | TRBV11-2 | TRBD2 | TGTGCCAGCAGCCGGGGGGTTGAGCAGTTCTTC | CASSRGVEQFF
TRBJ1-3 | NA | TRBV5-1 | NA | TGCGCCAGCAGCTTGGCAGGGGTCGGAAACACCATATATTTT | CASSLAGVGNTIYF
TRBJ2-7 | few | TRBV7-2 | NA | TGTGCCAGCAGCTTAGCCGGAGCCAGGGACGAGCAGTACTTC | CASSLAGARDEQYF
TRBJ1-4 | NA | TRBV28 | TRBD1 | TGTGCCAGCAGGTCAATCCGGGACAGGGTCGAAAAACTGTTTTTT | CASRSIRDRVEKLFF
TRBJ2-7 | NA | TRBV9 | TRBD2 | TGTGCCAGCAGCGTAGCTGGCGGGGGATCCTACGAGCAGTACTTC | CASSVAGGGSYEQYF
TRBJ2-1 | NA | TRBV4-3 | TRBD2 | TGCGCCAGCAGCCCTACGTCCATCGCGGGGGGGCCGAGCAATGAGCAGTTCTTC | CASSPTSIAGGPSNEQFF
TRBJ2-3 | NA | TRBV29-1 | NA | TGCAGCGCCGGGACTCGGAGCACAGATACGCAGTATTTT | CSAGTRSTDTQYF
TRBJ2-2 | NA | TRBV9 | TRBD1 | TGTGCCAGCAGCGTAGTAGGACAGGGCCCCGGGGAGCTGTTTTTT | CASSVVGQGPGELFF
TRBJ2-1 | NA | TRBV27 | TRBD1 | TGTGCCAGCAGTTTCGGGCCGGGACAGGGGGTTAAAGATGAGCAGTTCTTC | CASSFGPGQGVKDEQFF